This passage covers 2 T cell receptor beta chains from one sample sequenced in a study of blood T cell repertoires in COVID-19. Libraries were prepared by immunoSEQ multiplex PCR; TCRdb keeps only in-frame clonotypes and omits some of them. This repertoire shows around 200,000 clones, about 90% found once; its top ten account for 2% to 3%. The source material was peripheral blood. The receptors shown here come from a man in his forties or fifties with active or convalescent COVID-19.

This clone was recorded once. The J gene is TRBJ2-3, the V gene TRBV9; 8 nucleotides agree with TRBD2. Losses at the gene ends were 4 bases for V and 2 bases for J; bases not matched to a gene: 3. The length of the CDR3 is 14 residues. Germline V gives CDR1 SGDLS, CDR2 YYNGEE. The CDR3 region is CASSSGGVTDTQYF. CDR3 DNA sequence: TGTGCCAGCAGCTCGGGGGGGGTCACAGATACGCAGTATTTT.

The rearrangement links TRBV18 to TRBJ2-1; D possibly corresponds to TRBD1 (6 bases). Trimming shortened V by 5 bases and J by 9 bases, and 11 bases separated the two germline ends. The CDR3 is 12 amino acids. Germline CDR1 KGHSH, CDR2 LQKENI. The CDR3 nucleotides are TGTGCCAGCTCAATACAGGGACCTGAGCAGTTCTTC. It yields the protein CASSIQGPEQFF.